This is a list of T cell receptor beta chains from one sample in a study of shared clonotypes between healthy human individuals. Here immunoSEQ multiplex PCR was the method, and the copy in TCRdb shows in-frame clones only, minus some. The sample has approximately 180,000 clones, 85% to 95% seen once. The sample was naive CD4+ T cells sorted from blood. Receptor source: a woman aged 25 to 45 in good health. Both conserved end residues are part of each CDR3. D genes are given only for firm matches. The size of a clone is reported for some rows only, either as once, few or many, or as a class for expanded clones.

CDR3nt	CDR3aa	d_gene	v_gene	j_gene	abundance
TGTGCCAGCTCTGCGGGGCTAGACCAAGAGACCCAGTACTTC	CASSAGLDQETQYF	NA	TRBV18	TRBJ2-5	once
TGTGCCAGCGCAACCCTCTCGGGACTAGCGGGAGGCGAGCAGTACTTC	CASATLSGLAGGEQYF	TRBD2	TRBV27	TRBJ2-7	NA
TGTGCCAGCAGTGAGGAGAGGTTCTACGAGCAGTACTTC	CASSEERFYEQYF	NA	TRBV6-1	TRBJ2-7	NA
TGTGCCAGCAGGACGGGACAGAGACCTGGAAACACCATATATTTT	CASRTGQRPGNTIYF	TRBD1	TRBV6-1	TRBJ1-3	NA
TGCGCCAGCAGCCTCACGGAAAAGAACACCATATATTTT	CASSLTEKNTIYF	NA	TRBV5-1	TRBJ1-3	NA
TGTGCCAGCTCACCGGGTAGAGCGGGCGGCGAGCAGTACTTC	CASSPGRAGGEQYF	NA	TRBV18	TRBJ2-7	NA
TGCGCCAGCAGCATGGACGCGAACACCGGGGAGCTGTTTTTT	CASSMDANTGELFF	NA	TRBV5-1	TRBJ2-2	NA
TGTGCCAGCAGTTTTCGGTGGGTTCACGAGCAGTACTTC	CASSFRWVHEQYF	NA	TRBV28	TRBJ2-7	NA
TGTGCCAGTAGCCAGAGCAATCAGCCCCAGCATTTT	CASSQSNQPQHF	NA	TRBV19	TRBJ1-5	NA
TGTGCCAGCAGAACCCCGGGGAACACTGAAGCTTTCTTT	CASRTPGNTEAFF	NA	TRBV7-3	TRBJ1-1	NA
TGTGCCAGCAGCCGGGGAGCGGGTCAGCCCCAGCATTTT	CASSRGAGQPQHF	NA	TRBV7-9	TRBJ1-5	NA
TGTGCCAGCAGTGATTTCACGCGCCCGAACACTGAAGCTTTCTTT	CASSDFTRPNTEAFF	NA	TRBV25-1	TRBJ1-1	NA
TGCGCCAGCAGCCAAGGGCCGGGACAAAGGAGAAATCAGCCCCAGCATTTT	CASSQGPGQRRNQPQHF	NA	TRBV4-1	TRBJ1-5	NA
TGTGCCACCAGCAGAGATCGGACGAACACTGAAGCTTTCTTT	CATSRDRTNTEAFF	NA	TRBV15	TRBJ1-1	NA
TGTGCCAGCTCTCTCGACATTATCCCCGGGGAGCTGTTTTTT	CASSLDIIPGELFF	NA	TRBV18	TRBJ2-2	once
TGCGCCAGCAGCCCAGGGCTCTCTGGGGCCAACGTCCTGACTTTC	CASSPGLSGANVLTF	NA	TRBV5-1	TRBJ2-6	NA
TGCAGCGTTGGAGGCCCGGGGACTGAAGCTTTCTTT	CSVGGPGTEAFF	NA	TRBV29-1	TRBJ1-1	NA
TGTGCCAGCTCACCCCGGGACTACGAGACCGGGGAGCTGTTTTTT	CASSPRDYETGELFF	TRBD2	TRBV18	TRBJ2-2	NA
TGCGCCAGCAGCTCCCTATATTGGGAGAGGGGAACCGGGGAGCTGTTTTTT	CASSSLYWERGTGELFF	NA	TRBV5-1	TRBJ2-2	NA
TGTGCCAGCAGTGAACTAGCCCTAACCTACGAGCAGTACTTC	CASSELALTYEQYF	NA	TRBV6-1	TRBJ2-7	NA
TGCGCCAGCAGTCAAGAGGGGGCCGGCACCGGGGAGCTGTTTTTT	CASSQEGAGTGELFF	TRBD1	TRBV23-1	TRBJ2-2	once
TGTGCCAGCAGTCCAAAAGGGGCCGGAACCTACGAGCAGTACTTC	CASSPKGAGTYEQYF	NA	TRBV27	TRBJ2-7	NA
TGTGCCAGCAGCTCCTCCATGCGGGAGAAGTACGAGCAGTACTTC	CASSSSMREKYEQYF	TRBD2	TRBV11-3	TRBJ2-7	NA
TGTGCCAGCACTGGTCCCGGGACAGGGAGATCTTACTCTGGAAACACCATATATTTT	CASTGPGTGRSYSGNTIYF	TRBD1	TRBV28	TRBJ1-3	NA
TGCGCCAGCAGCTTGGCCTCAGGGGGCGAAGCGACCCAGTACTTC	CASSLASGGEATQYF	TRBD1	TRBV5-1	TRBJ2-5	NA
TGTGCCAGCAGCATGGGACAGGTGAGCTCCTACGAGCAGTACTTC	CASSMGQVSSYEQYF	TRBD1	TRBV28	TRBJ2-7	NA
TGTGCCAGCACTCTGCAGGGATATGAAGCTTTCTTT	CASTLQGYEAFF	NA	TRBV28	TRBJ1-1	NA
TGTGCCAGCAGCCAAGGACTAGCGGGAGAATCGGAGACCCAGTACTTC	CASSQGLAGESETQYF	TRBD2	TRBV11-3	TRBJ2-5	NA
TGCGCCAGCAGCTTGTGGGGGGCGCAAAATGGCGGGGAGCTGTTTTTT	CASSLWGAQNGGELFF	NA	TRBV5-1	TRBJ2-2	NA
TGTGCCAGCTCACCCGGGACCCCTAATAGCAATCAGCCCCAGCATTTT	CASSPGTPNSNQPQHF	NA	TRBV18	TRBJ1-5	NA
TGTGCCAGCAGTTACTCGAGGGATCTAGAGACCCAGTACTTC	CASSYSRDLETQYF	NA	TRBV6-6	TRBJ2-5	once
TGTGCCAGCAGCCTGGGACAGGGCGGGTACGAGCAGTACTTC	CASSLGQGGYEQYF	TRBD1	TRBV28	TRBJ2-7	NA
TGTGCCAGCAGCCGGACAGGGATTGAAGCTTTCTTT	CASSRTGIEAFF	TRBD1	TRBV2	TRBJ1-1	NA
TGTGCCAGCACCTCAGGGGAAGGGTTGGGGCCCCAGCATTTT	CASTSGEGLGPQHF	NA	TRBV6-1	TRBJ1-5	NA
TGTGCCAGCAGCGTAAGACAGGGAGCGGGAAACACCATATATTTT	CASSVRQGAGNTIYF	TRBD1	TRBV9	TRBJ1-3	NA
TGTGCCAGCAGTTTACGGCAGCCCCAGCATTTT	CASSLRQPQHF	NA	TRBV28	TRBJ1-5	NA
TGTGCCAGCAGTTTATGGGAACTAGCGGGAGCGTATGAGCAGTTCTTC	CASSLWELAGAYEQFF	TRBD2	TRBV28	TRBJ2-1	NA
TGTGCCAGCAGTTCCTCCGGGACAGGGTCCTACGAGCAGTACTTC	CASSSSGTGSYEQYF	TRBD1	TRBV28	TRBJ2-7	NA
TGTGCCAGCAGCTTATTGTTGACGGGGGAGCAGTACTTC	CASSLLLTGEQYF	NA	TRBV11-2	TRBJ2-7	NA
TGTGCCAGCTCATTAACCCTAAGGGACGAGGGGACTGAAGCTTTCTTT	CASSLTLRDEGTEAFF	NA	TRBV18	TRBJ1-1	NA
TGTGCCATCAGTGAAGACAGTTTGGCCAACGTCCTGACTTTC	CAISEDSLANVLTF	NA	TRBV10-3	TRBJ2-6	NA
TGTGCCAGCAGCGTAAGGGAGGGGTACGAGCAGTACTTC	CASSVREGYEQYF	TRBD2	TRBV9	TRBJ2-7	NA